This T cell receptor (beta chain) was recorded in a study of blood T cell repertoires in COVID-19. Assay used: immunoSEQ multiplex PCR; TCRdb lists only in-frame clones, some missing. Of roughly 300,000 clones in the sample, around 84% were seen once. Trimming at V came to 8 bases and at J to 6 bases, leaving 7 bases not matched to a gene. This CDR3 has 14 residues. Germline CDR1 and CDR2: MNHEY and SVGAGI. The TCR was taken from a human donor with COVID-19, enrolled during active disease. The donor label of this sample is uncertain. The chain recombines TRBV6-5 with TRBJ2-2; TRBD1 matches 9 bases. Material for sequencing was peripheral blood. In DNA, the CDR3 is TGTGCCAGCGGGACAGGGTTTTATCCCGGGGAGCTGTTTTTT. Encoded protein: CASGTGFYPGELFF.